These 27 T cell receptor beta chains came from one sample sequenced in a study of human T cells and chemical hapten exposure. As to time point: pre-sensitization, week 0. Sample treatment: therapeutic diphenylcyclopropenone sensitization with weekly scalp DPC. MiXCR, applied by TCRdb to the RACE reads, yields one record per CDR3 protein. Altogether some 98,000 distinct CDR3 sequences are present, 10% to 13% being singletons, with the ten largest covering more than 2.5%. The sample was whole blood, taken in connection with sensitization to the hapten diphenylcyclopropenone (DPC). The receptors shown here come from a woman in her sixties or seventies with alopecia areata. Some clones in this sample may be carry-over from other donors' samples.

The rearrangement joins TRBV14 to TRBJ2-3, with D possibly matching TRBD1 (6 bases). This CDR3 has 16 residues. V was clipped by 0 bases and J by 4 bases, with 14 bases between them. Germline values: CDR1 SGHDN, CDR2 FVKESK. DNA for the CDR3: TGTGCCAGCAGCCAAGATTCGGACAGTGAGGCAGATACGCAGTATTTT. Translation gives CASSQDSDSEADTQYF.

This chain uses TRBV12-3 or TRBV12-4 with TRBJ1-2, with TRBD1 identical over 12 bases. J gave up 5 bases and V 4 bases, and 5 bases lay outside the gene matches. The CDR3 length is 15 residues. CDR3: CASSSPGQGAYGYTF. CDR3 bases: TGTGCCAGCAGTTCGCCGGGACAGGGGGCTTATGGCTACACCTTC.

This clonotype occurred a few times. Here the CDR3 DNA reads TGTGCCAGCAGTGATTCGGGGGCCGGCACCTTC. Its translation is CASSDSGAGTF. This rearrangement joins TRBV2 to TRBJ1-2, with D maybe TRBD1 (6 bases). Deletions cut 3 bases from V and 13 bases from J, with 12 bases between. This CDR3 is built from 11 residues. Germline CDR1 SNHLY, CDR2 FYNNEI. The complete variable domain, with remaining parts taken from reference TRBV2 and TRBJ1-2, reads EPEVTQTPSHQVTQMGQEVILRCVPISNHLYFYWYRQILGQKVEFLVSFYNNEISEKSEIFDDQFSVERPDGSNFTLKIRSTKLEDSAMYFCASSDSGAGTFGSGTRLTVV.

Many counts were recorded for this clonotype. The chain is built from TRBV18 and TRBJ2-3; D ambiguous. CDR3 length: 12 residues. CDR1 and CDR2 (germline): KGHSH, LQKENI. The V end was cut by 8 bases, the J end by 0 bases, with 6 bases between. The CDR3 protein is CASSPSTDTQYF. The DNA of the CDR3 is TGTGCCAGCAGCCCTAGCACAGATACGCAGTATTTT.

This clonotype came up many times. The chain has TRBV29-1 and TRBJ2-2, with D perhaps matching TRBD1 (5 bases). CDR3 size: 15 residues. Germline CDR1 reads SQVTM; CDR2 reads ANQGSEA. With 0 bases removed from V and 5 bases from J, the gap between germline ends came to 13 bases. The CDR3 region is CSVEDGQGGTGELFF. The CDR3 coding sequence is TGCAGCGTTGAAGATGGGCAGGGCGGAACCGGGGAGCTGTTTTTT.

This clonotype has a single count. In DNA form, the CDR3 reads TGCAGCGTTCAGGGAAGGGCCACAGATACGCAGTATTTT. This sequence encodes CSVQGRATDTQYF. The rearrangement links TRBV29-1 to TRBJ2-3, with D possibly TRBD1 on 5 matching bases. Trimming removed 5 bases at V and 2 bases at J, with 11 bases between. This CDR3 contains 13 residues. CDR1 is SQVTM and CDR2 is ANQGSEA in the germline V gene.

This clonotype has a handful of counts. This rearrangement joins TRBV29-1 to TRBJ2-5; D possibly corresponds to TRBD2 (5 bases). CDR1 SQVTM and CDR2 ANQGSEA come from the germline V gene. V dropped 4 bases and J dropped 5 bases, with 11 bases sitting between them. The CDR3 runs to 12 residues. The CDR3 region is CSVVGLWETQYF. Here the CDR3 DNA reads TGCAGCGTTGTAGGACTGTGGGAGACCCAGTACTTC.

This clonotype has a handful of counts. J is TRBJ2-2 and V is TRBV24-1; D is uncertain. The CDR3 consists of 12 residues. Trimming shortened V by 9 bases and J by 5 bases, and 9 bases separated the two germline ends. CDR1 KGHDR and CDR2 SFDVKD come from the germline V gene. This CDR3 reads CATLLGTGELFF. CDR3 in DNA: TGTGCCACCTTGCTAGGGACCGGGGAGCTGTTTTTT.

This clonotype was seen a handful of times. CDR3 in DNA: TGTGCCAGCAGCTTAGGGGAGGCCCTAGCCAAAAACATTCAGTACTTC. Translation: CASSLGEALAKNIQYF. The chain employs TRBV7-8 and TRBJ2-4; perhaps TRBD2 as D (6 bases). The CDR3 has 16 amino acids. Trimming removed 1 base from V and 0 bases from J, with 10 bases in between. Germline V gene sequence: CDR1 SGHVS, CDR2 FQNEAQ. The full variable domain, in which reference TRBV7-8 and TRBJ2-4 provide the parts outside the CDR3, is GAGVSQSPRYKVAKRGQDVALRCDPISGHVSLFWYQQALGQGPEFLTYFQNEAQLDKSGLPSDRFFAERPEGSVSTLKIQRTQQEDSAVYLCASSLGEALAKNIQYFGAGTRLSVL.

This clonotype has more than one count but fewer than ten. The rearrangement joins TRBV10-3 to TRBJ2-1, with 13 bases matching TRBD2. Per germline, CDR1 ENHRY and CDR2 SYGVKD. Trimming at V came to 5 bases and at J to 14 bases, leaving 9 bases not matched to a gene. The CDR3 covers 14 residues. The CDR3 DNA is TGTGCCATCAGTCCCCACGGGACTAGCGGGGCAGAGTTCTTC. Protein: CAISPHGTSGAEFF.

This clonotype was observed at least ten times. The chain is built from TRBV6-5 and TRBJ1-3; D remains unclear. The germline V and J ends were trimmed by 6 bases and 7 bases, with 7 bases remaining between them. CDR1 MNHEY and CDR2 SVGAGI come from the germline V gene. This CDR3 region has 11 residues. The CDR3 region has the DNA TGTGCCAGCAGGTTGTACAACACCATATATTTT. This translates into CASRLYNTIYF.

This clonotype was counted many times. This sequence joins TRBV30 and TRBJ2-1; 7 bases fit TRBD2. Germline loops: CDR1 GTSNPN, CDR2 SVGIG (reference sequence). CDR3 length: 15 amino acids. Trimming removed 0 bases from V and 8 bases from J; junction bases left unmatched: 10. CDR3 loop: CAWSVPLGGKHEQFF. The DNA of the CDR3 is TGTGCCTGGAGTGTACCTTTGGGGGGGAAGCATGAGCAGTTCTTC.

The chain joins TRBV5-4 to TRBJ1-4; 9 positions match TRBD1. CDR1 is SGHNT, CDR2 YYREEE, per germline (reference sequence). The V segment lost 4 bases and the J segment 6 bases; nucleotides outside the gene matches: 19. The CDR3 runs to 19 residues. The CDR3 sequence: CASSRDMLKGGQGHEKLFF. Written as DNA, the CDR3 is TGTGCCAGCAGCAGGGATATGCTGAAAGGGGGACAGGGCCATGAAAAACTGTTTTTT.

Notes on this clonotype: This clone may be a read error of a much larger clone one base away. The V call is TRBV7-2, the J call TRBJ2-3, with TRBD2 identical over 8 bases. The CDR3 spans 16 residues. CDR1 and CDR2 (germline): SGHTA, FQGNSA. V lost 0 bases, J lost 6 bases, and 8 bases stayed unmatched. The CDR3 here is CASSLAFSGACDTQYF. CDR3 nucleotides: TGTGCCAGCAGCTTAGCCTTTAGCGGGGCCTGTGATACGCAGTATTTT.

This clonotype was observed many times. The J gene is TRBJ2-2, the V gene TRBV7-6, with D maybe TRBD1 (6 bases). With 3 bases removed from V and 1 base from J, the gap between germline ends came to 12 bases. Germline values: CDR1 SGHVS, CDR2 FNYEAQ. This CDR3 spans 16 amino acids. CDR3 DNA sequence: TGTGCCAGCAGCTTGGTTCAGGGGCAGAACACCGGGGAGCTGTTTTTT. This codes for CASSLVQGQNTGELFF.

This clonotype was seen many times. The chain employs TRBV27 and TRBJ2-5, with D possibly being TRBD1 (7 bases). CDR1 MNHEY and CDR2 SMNVEV come from the germline V gene (reference sequence). The CDR3 contains 13 residues. V gave up 8 bases and J gave up 2 bases, with 12 bases separating them. The CDR3 loop is CASGGTVQETQYF. In DNA, the CDR3 is TGTGCCAGCGGGGGGACAGTTCAAGAGACCCAGTACTTC.

This sequence joins TRBV5-1 and TRBJ2-3; 9 nucleotides line up with TRBD1. The V and J ends lost 1 base and 8 bases, in that order; junction bases with no gene match: 8. This CDR3 comprises 15 residues. Germline loops: CDR1 SGHRS, CDR2 YFSETQ. The CDR3 nucleotides read TGCGCCAGCAGCTTGAGTACAGGGGGCGAGAGTACGCAGTATTTT. Its translation: CASSLSTGGESTQYF.

This clonotype was counted ten times or more. The chain carries TRBV10-3 and TRBJ1-6; D unresolved. V lost 4 bases, J lost 0 bases, and 13 bases lay in between. Germline assignment: CDR1 ENHRY and CDR2 SYGVKD. This CDR3 spans 17 amino acids. The CDR3 loop reads CAISASHVSSYNSPLHF. CDR3 nucleotides: TGTGCCATCAGTGCGTCCCACGTTAGCTCCTATAATTCACCCCTCCACTTT.

Comments on this clonotype: A much larger clone lies a single base off, so this may be a read error. J is TRBJ2-7 and V is TRBV6-6; perhaps TRBD2 as D (6 bases). CDR1 and CDR2 (germline): MNHNY, SVGAGI (reference sequence). The CDR3 totals 14 residues. This CDR3 is CASSDPGEGYERYF. Here the CDR3 DNA reads TGTGCCAGCAGTGACCCGGGAGAGGGATACGAGCGGTACTTC.

This clonotype was observed many times. The rearrangement uses TRBV29-1 and TRBJ2-5; unclear D gene. V was cut by 1 base and J by 5 bases, with 11 bases left in between. The V gene's germline CDR1 is SQVTM and CDR2 ANQGSEA. The CDR3 length is 13 residues. CDR3 residues: CSVEVIAGETQYF. CDR3 in DNA: TGCAGCGTTGAAGTAATAGCTGGGGAGACCCAGTACTTC.

This clonotype was counted at least ten times. V gene TRBV9 combines with J gene TRBJ2-2; D gene ambiguous. Germline assignment: CDR1 SGDLS and CDR2 YYNGEE. The CDR3 runs 15 residues. Trimming took 0 bases from V and 7 from J, leaving 13 bases between them. DNA of the CDR3: TGTGCCAGCAGCGTAGCTACCAGAACGGGCGGGGAGCTGTTTTTT. Translating it yields CASSVATRTGGELFF.

This clonotype was seen repeatedly, ten times or more. This chain connects TRBV20-1 to TRBJ2-1; TRBD1 matches 12 bases. This CDR3 is 18 amino acids long. Germline lookup yields CDR1 DFQATT and CDR2 SNEGSKA (reference sequence). Trimming at V came to 4 bases and at J to 4 bases, leaving 14 bases not matched to a gene. In DNA, the CDR3 is TGCAGTGCTAACAGGGACAGGGGGCCCGCACCCCGATACAATGAGCAGTTCTTC. It encodes CSANRDRGPAPRYNEQFF.

The rearrangement joins TRBV7-9 to TRBJ2-2, with 9 bases that match TRBD1. The CDR3 totals 18 residues. Germline trimming cut 5 bases from V and 0 bases from J; bases unmatched to any gene: 10. Germline lookup yields CDR1 SEHNR and CDR2 FQNEAQ (reference sequence). CDR3 residues: CASSTDTTGGTNTGELFF. CDR3 in DNA: TGTGCCAGCAGCACCGACACGACAGGGGGGACGAACACCGGGGAGCTGTTTTTT.

This chain joins TRBV4-1 and TRBJ2-2; TRBD1 aligns across 8 bases. This CDR3 comprises 16 residues. V lost 3 bases to trimming and J lost 3 bases; unmatched junction nucleotides: 6. CDR1 is MGHRA and CDR2 is YSYEKL in the germline V gene. The CDR3 is CASSQEDRGDTGELFF. The CDR3 DNA reads TGCGCCAGCAGCCAGGAAGACAGGGGAGACACCGGGGAGCTGTTTTTT.

The J gene is TRBJ1-5, the V gene TRBV7-2; tentatively, D is TRBD1 (6 bases). The germline V gene has CDR1 SGHTA and CDR2 FQGNSA. The CDR3 contains 15 residues. Trimming shortened V by 1 base and J by 6 bases, and 13 bases separated the two germline ends. CDR3 in amino acids: CASSLVVQGSQPQHF. CDR3 in DNA: TGTGCCAGCAGCTTAGTGGTGCAGGGGAGTCAGCCCCAGCATTTT. The full variable domain, rest sourced from reference TRBV7-2 and TRBJ1-5, is GAGVSQSPSNKVTEKGKDVELRCDPISGHTALYWYRQSLGQGLEFLIYFQGNSAPDKSGLPSDRFSAERTGGSVSTLTIQRTQQEDSAVYLCASSLVVQGSQPQHFGDGTRLSIL.

The sample holds many counts of this clonotype. The chain is built from TRBV20-1 and TRBJ2-7, with 13 bases that match TRBD2. CDR3 length: 15 residues. CDR1 and CDR2 from the germline V gene are DFQATT and SNEGSKA (reference sequence). J lost 4 bases, V lost 6 bases, and 9 bases had no gene match. CDR3 protein: CSANPGTSGNYEQYF. The DNA of the CDR3 is TGCAGTGCCAATCCCGGGACTAGCGGGAATTACGAGCAGTACTTC.

CDR3 protein: CASSLRGPSAKNIQYF. CDR3 in DNA: TGTGCCAGCAGCCTCCGGGGACCTTCAGCCAAAAACATTCAGTACTTC. The rearrangement joins TRBV9 to TRBJ2-4; D possibly matches TRBD1 or TRBD2 (5 bases each). There are 16 residues in the CDR3. Looked up from germline, CDR1 is SGDLS and CDR2 is YYNGEE. Between the trimmed V and J ends, which lost 4 bases and 0 bases, there was a span of 14 bases.